These 17 T cell receptor beta chains share one sample of origin, sequenced in a study of blood T cell repertoires in COVID-19. Profiling relied on immunoSEQ multiplex PCR, and the TCRdb table lists in-frame clones only, not all of them. Here the sample spans 30,000 to 40,000 clones, about 76% being singletons. The sequencing input was peripheral blood. These receptors were taken from a man aged 65 to 85 with COVID-19, enrolled during active disease.

The chain combines TRBV5-1 with TRBJ1-1, with a weak D call TRBD1 (5 bases). This CDR3 comprises 15 residues. V was shortened by 4 bases and J by 0 bases, with 13 bases between the two germline ends. The germline gives CDR1 SGHRS, CDR2 YFSETQ. CDR3 bases: TGCGCCAGCAGCCCCGAGGGACTTTTGAACACTGAAGCTTTCTTT. Its protein is CASSPEGLLNTEAFF.

The chain couples TRBV11-2 to TRBJ2-2; D ambiguous. Per the germline V gene, CDR1 is SGHAT and CDR2 is FQNNGV. The CDR3 consists of 13 residues. V dropped 6 bases and J dropped 6 bases, with 11 bases sitting between them. This chain's CDR3 is CASRPSRAGELFF. The CDR3 DNA sequence: TGTGCCAGCAGGCCATCCCGGGCCGGGGAGCTGTTTTTT.

The chain is built from TRBV10-1 and TRBJ2-3, with a weak D call TRBD2 (5 bases). This CDR3 region has 17 residues. The ends were cut back, 3 bases at V and 6 bases at J, with 22 bases in the middle. Germline CDR1 reads WNHNN; CDR2 reads SYGVQD (reference sequence). The DNA for the CDR3 is TGCGCCAGCAGTGACCCGACGGACGGGAATAAACCCGATACGCAGTATTTT. Amino acids: CASSDPTDGNKPDTQYF.

The gene calls are TRBV24-1 and TRBJ2-1; a weak D match, TRBD1 (5 bases). With 4 bases removed from V and 4 bases from J, the gap between germline ends came to 16 bases. The CDR3 loop spans 16 amino acids. In germline, CDR1 is KGHDR, CDR2 SFDVKD. The CDR3 here is CATSDPAPQGYNEQFF. CDR3 bases: TGTGCCACCAGTGACCCGGCCCCTCAGGGTTACAATGAGCAGTTCTTC.

This clone was picked up a small number of times. The V gene is TRBV4-2, the J gene TRBJ2-7, with TRBD2 matching over 7 bases. The CDR3 sequence is 16 residues long. Trimming cost V 4 bases and J 0 bases; bases outside gene matches: 9. The V gene's germline CDR1 is LGHNA and CDR2 YNFKEQ. The CDR3 protein is CASSRQTSQISYEQYF. The CDR3, as DNA: TGTGCCAGCAGCCGCCAGACTAGCCAGATCTCCTACGAGCAGTACTTC.

The chain has TRBV18 and TRBJ2-6; no clear D. Looked up from germline, CDR1 is KGHSH and CDR2 is LQKENI. The CDR3 consists of 15 residues. The V end lost 4 bases, the J end lost 0 bases, and 7 bases lay between the germline ends. The CDR3 DNA sequence: TGTGCCAGCTCACGCGCCTACTCTGGGGCCAACGTCCTGACTTTC. This sequence encodes CASSRAYSGANVLTF.

CDR3 in amino acids: CASSLGGYNEQFF. The DNA for the CDR3 is TGCGCCAGCAGCTTAGGCGGCTACAATGAGCAGTTCTTC. This rearrangement joins TRBV5-1 to TRBJ2-1, with D unclear. Germline V CDR1 and CDR2: SGHRS, YFSETQ. V was trimmed by 2 bases and J by 3 bases, leaving 6 bases between them. The CDR3 consists of 13 residues. Together with reference TRBV5-1 and TRBJ2-1, the CDR3 gives the full variable domain: KAGVTQTPRYLIKTRGQQVTLSCSPISGHRSVSWYQQTPGQGLQFLFEYFSETQRNKGNFPGRFSGRQFSNSRSEMNVSTLELGDSALYLCASSLGGYNEQFFGPGTRLTVL.

This sequence joins TRBV6-5 and TRBJ1-5; D uncertain. Trimming took 0 bases from V and 4 from J, leaving 7 bases between them. This CDR3 contains 14 residues. Germline V gene lookup returns CDR1 MNHEY and CDR2 SVGAGI. The CDR3 DNA is TGTGCCAGCAGTTACTCGCGAGGGAATCAGCCCCAGCATTTT. The encoded protein is CASSYSRGNQPQHF.

V and J are TRBV11-2 and TRBJ1-3, with 8 bases aligning to TRBD1. The CDR3 is 15 amino acids. The V gene's germline CDR1 is SGHAT and CDR2 FQNNGV. The V segment lost 3 bases and the J segment 4 bases; nucleotides outside the gene matches: 5. CDR3 region: CASSFDRGKGNTIYF. Written as DNA, the CDR3 is TGTGCCAGCAGCTTCGACAGGGGAAAAGGAAACACCATATATTTT.

V usage is TRBV28 and J usage is TRBJ1-2; D unclear. Trimming removed 6 bases from V and 1 base from J, with 15 bases in between. Germline-derived CDR1 and CDR2 are MDHEN and SYDVKM. The CDR3 runs to 15 residues. The CDR3 DNA reads TGTGCCAGCAGACCTCTCTCGACACGTAACTATGGCTACACCTTC. This codes for CASRPLSTRNYGYTF.

The chain couples TRBV6-1 to TRBJ1-6, with D tentatively TRBD1 (6 bases). This CDR3 comprises 16 residues. The germline V and J ends were trimmed by 2 bases and 9 bases, with 17 bases remaining between them. CDR1 and CDR2 from the germline V gene are MNHNS and SASEGT. CDR3 amino acids: CASSESRTDLGSPLHF. CDR3 coding DNA: TGTGCCAGCAGTGAAAGCAGGACAGATCTTGGTTCACCCCTCCACTTT.

The genes are TRBV7-8 and TRBJ2-7; 12 nucleotides line up with TRBD2. The germline CDR1 and CDR2 sequences are SGHVS and FQNEAQ. The V gene end was trimmed by 6 bases and the J gene end by 3 bases; junction bases not matched to a gene: 9. The CDR3 is 16 amino acids. The CDR3 coding sequence is TGTGCCAGCAGTTCTCCGCTAGCGGGGGGGCTCTACGAGCAGTACTTC. Amino acids: CASSSPLAGGLYEQYF.

V usage is TRBV7-2 and J usage is TRBJ2-7, with TRBD2 matching 10 bases. The CDR3 runs to 14 residues. From germline, CDR1 is SGHTA and CDR2 FQGNSA. Trimming took 2 bases from V and 6 from J; bases not matched to a gene: 4. This CDR3 is CASSLPSGSSEQYF. The CDR3 DNA reads as TGTGCCAGCAGCTTACCTAGCGGGAGTTCCGAGCAGTACTTC.

The J gene is TRBJ2-5, the V gene TRBV15, with 7 bases identical to TRBD1. The CDR3 contains 15 residues. V gave up 5 bases and J gave up 2 bases; unmatched junction bases: 8. Germline V lookup: CDR1 LNHNV, CDR2 YYDKDF (reference sequence). The DNA for the CDR3 is TGTGCCACCAGCGCCCTGGGGACAGTTCAAGAGACCCAGTACTTC. Translated: CATSALGTVQETQYF.

J is TRBJ1-5 and V is TRBV4-1; TRBD1 might be the D (5 bases). With 2 bases removed from V and 4 bases from J, the gap between germline ends came to 15 bases. This CDR3 is built from 16 residues. Per the germline V gene, CDR1 is MGHRA and CDR2 is YSYEKL. The DNA of the CDR3 is TGCGCCAGCAGCCAACCGTCGGGACTGCTTAATCAGCCCCAGCATTTT. This gives the protein CASSQPSGLLNQPQHF.

This clone was counted between two and nine times. V is TRBV28 and J is TRBJ1-2; D gene ambiguous. Germline loops: CDR1 MDHEN, CDR2 SYDVKM. Trimming removed 2 bases from V and 0 bases from J, with 16 bases in between. This CDR3 contains 17 residues. Here the CDR3 DNA reads TGTGCCAGCAGTTTAGGTGGAAGACTTGCGGCTAACTATGGCTACACCTTC. Protein product: CASSLGGRLAANYGYTF.

The V gene is TRBV2, the J gene TRBJ1-2; D might be TRBD1 (6 bases). The V end was cut by 3 bases, the J end by 4 bases, with 18 bases between. This CDR3 comprises 16 residues. Looked up from germline, CDR1 is SNHLY and CDR2 is FYNNEI. CDR3 sequence (DNA): TGTGCCAGCAGTGAGGGGGGGCAGGACTTTATCTATGGCTACACCTTC. It specifies CASSEGGQDFIYGYTF.